These T cell receptor beta chains were read from a single sample in a study of spatial heterogeneity in lung cancer. TCRdb ran MiXCR on the 5' RACE reads and lists one entry per CDR3 protein. The table records approximately 20,000 distinct CDR3 sequences, under 5.5% of them present only once. The sample in question was PBMCs, obtained at surgery. These receptors were taken from a male donor with early-stage non-small cell lung cancer. The CDR3 runs from the conserved cysteine through the conserved F or W. Each record gives: V gene, CDR3 length, D gene, J gene, clone size, CDR3 protein, CDR3 DNA. The D gene is left open where the match is weak. Clone size, where shown, is once, few, many, or a class for clones that have expanded.

>TRBV7-9|15|TRBD1|TRBJ2-7|many
CASSQPGQGLYEQYF
TGTGCCAGCAGCCAACCGGGACAGGGTTTATACGAGCAGTACTTC
>TRBV2|15|TRBD2|TRBJ2-3|many
CASRKAGGRTDTQYF
TGTGCCAGCAGGAAAGCGGGGGGGCGCACAGATACGCAGTATTTT
>TRBV9|15|-|TRBJ2-1|many
CASSVVREPYNEQFF
TGTGCCAGCAGCGTAGTACGGGAGCCCTACAATGAGCAGTTCTTC
>TRBV25-1|14|TRBD1|TRBJ1-2|-
CASSELDRVVGYTF
TGTGCCAGCAGTGAACTCGACAGGGTGGTCGGCTACACCTTC
>TRBV3-1|12|-|TRBJ2-1|many
CASSQVSPEQFF
TGTGCCAGCAGCCAAGTTTCCCCTGAGCAGTTCTTC
>TRBV18|15|-|TRBJ1-4|few
CASSPPGGVGEKLFF
TGTGCCAGCTCACCACCGGGAGGGGTGGGTGAAAAACTGTTTTTT
>TRBV5-6|13|-|TRBJ2-7|many
CASSPVLVGPQYF
TGTGCCAGCAGCCCGGTATTAGTAGGACCTCAGTACTTC
>TRBV30|14|-|TRBJ2-7|-
CAWKAIATLGEQYF
TGTGCCTGGAAGGCAATAGCGACTCTTGGCGAGCAGTACTTC
>TRBV27|13|-|TRBJ2-7|many
CASSLAPQYEQYF
TGTGCCAGCAGTTTAGCACCGCAATACGAGCAGTACTTC
>TRBV20-1|16|-|TRBJ2-7|many
CSVRGGGAFESYEQYF
TGCAGTGTTCGCGGTGGGGGGGCCTTTGAGTCCTACGAGCAGTACTTC
>TRBV19|13|-|TRBJ2-5|many
CASTSGQGQTQYF
TGTGCCAGTACCTCAGGGCAGGGCCAGACCCAGTACTTC
>TRBV11-2|14|-|TRBJ1-1|many
CASSTGFSNTEAFF
TGTGCCAGCAGCACAGGGTTCTCGAACACTGAAGCTTTCTTT
>TRBV7-9|18|TRBD2|TRBJ2-4|few
CASSPLSGGADPKNIQYF
TGTGCCAGCAGCCCCCTCAGCGGGGGGGCAGATCCCAAAAACATTCAGTACTTC
>TRBV20-1|13|-|TRBJ2-5|few
CSAPGGGRETQYF
TGCAGTGCTCCCGGTGGGGGAAGGGAGACCCAGTACTTC
>TRBV10-2|13|-|TRBJ1-2|many
CASSESRKSGYTF
TGCGCCAGCAGTGAGTCGAGGAAATCAGGCTACACCTTC
>TRBV6-5|13|-|TRBJ2-1|many
CASSSYPRAPQFF
TGTGCCAGCAGTTCCTACCCCAGGGCCCCGCAGTTCTTC
>TRBV7-2|13|-|TRBJ1-4|many
CASRAGLNEKLFF
TGTGCCAGCAGAGCGGGCCTTAATGAAAAACTGTTTTTT